The present TCR beta chain was sequenced within a study of OX40 agonist ivuxolimab in advanced cancers. Overall study: There were three patients with partial responses, one having hepatocellular carcinoma and two cutaneous melanoma. Study-level points and caveats: By week 6 at 0.1 to 3.0 mg/kg, blood CD4+ and CD8+ T cells had expanded clonally.

TCRdb's table, derived via immunoSEQ multiplex PCR, lists solely in-frame clones and lacks some. The sample holds approximately 100,000 clones, 90% to 95% seen once. This CDR3 contains 14 residues. The V segment lost 11 bases and the J segment 4 bases; nucleotides outside the gene matches: 11. Germline CDR1 reads SNHLY; CDR2 reads FYNNEI. To note about this clone: The antigen is unknown.

This sequence was found in an adult with an advanced solid tumor such as melanoma, head and neck, liver or kidney cancer. This material consisted of CD4+ or CD8+ T cells sorted from blood, taken in a trial of the OX40 agonist ivuxolimab. The gene calls are TRBV2 and TRBJ2-1; TRBD2 matches at 7 bases. In DNA form, the CDR3 reads TGTGCCCAGACGGGCGGGAGCGGGTACAATGAGCAGTTCTTC. Translated, it gives CAQTGGSGYNEQFF.